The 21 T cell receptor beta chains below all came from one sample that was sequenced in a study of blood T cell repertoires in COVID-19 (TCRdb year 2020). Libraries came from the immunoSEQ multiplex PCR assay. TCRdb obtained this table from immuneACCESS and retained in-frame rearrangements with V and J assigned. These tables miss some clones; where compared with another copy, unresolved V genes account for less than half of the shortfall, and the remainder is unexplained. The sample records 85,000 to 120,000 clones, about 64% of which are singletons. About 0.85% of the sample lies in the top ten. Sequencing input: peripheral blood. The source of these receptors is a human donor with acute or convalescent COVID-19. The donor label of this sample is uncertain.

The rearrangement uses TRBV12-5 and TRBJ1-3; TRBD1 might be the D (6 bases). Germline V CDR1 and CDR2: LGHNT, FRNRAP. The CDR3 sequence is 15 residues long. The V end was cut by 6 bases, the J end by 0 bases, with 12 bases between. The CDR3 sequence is CASGLGQSSGNTIYF. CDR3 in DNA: TGTGCTAGTGGCCTTGGACAGAGCTCTGGAAACACCATATATTTT.

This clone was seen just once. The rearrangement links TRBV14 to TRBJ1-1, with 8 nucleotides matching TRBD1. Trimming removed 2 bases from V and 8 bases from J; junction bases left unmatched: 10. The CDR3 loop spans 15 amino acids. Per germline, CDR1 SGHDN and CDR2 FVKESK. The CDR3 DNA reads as TGTGCCAGCAGCCAATTTCAGGGGGCGAACATCGAAGCTTTCTTT. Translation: CASSQFQGANIEAFF.

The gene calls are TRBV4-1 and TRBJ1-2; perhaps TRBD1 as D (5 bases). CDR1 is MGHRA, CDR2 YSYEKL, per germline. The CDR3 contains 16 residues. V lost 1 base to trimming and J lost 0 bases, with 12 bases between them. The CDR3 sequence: CASSQGGKGTNYGYTF. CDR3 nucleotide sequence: TGCGCCAGCAGCCAAGGCGGAAAGGGGACTAACTATGGCTACACCTTC.

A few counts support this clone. As DNA, the CDR3 is TGCAGCGTTACGAAGGGGGCCTCAAATGAAAAACTGTTTTTT. Translation: CSVTKGASNEKLFF. The chain recombines TRBV29-1 with TRBJ1-4; 7 bases match TRBD1. The V gene end was trimmed by 5 bases and the J gene end by 5 bases; junction bases not matched to a gene: 8. The length of the CDR3 is 14 residues. In germline, CDR1 is SQVTM, CDR2 ANQGSEA. Full variable domain (rest looked up from reference TRBV29-1 and TRBJ1-4): SAVISQKPSRDICQRGTSLTIQCQVDSQVTMMFWYRQQPGQSLTLIATANQGSEATYESGFVIDKFPISRPNLTFSTLTVSNMSPEDSSIYLCSVTKGASNEKLFFGSGTQLSVL.

The CDR3: CASSFAGLDTEAFF. CDR3 nucleotide sequence: TGTGCCAGCAGTTTCGCAGGGCTAGACACTGAAGCTTTCTTT. V gene TRBV28 combines with J gene TRBJ1-1, with a possible D match to TRBD1 (5 bases). Germline V lookup: CDR1 MDHEN, CDR2 SYDVKM. V was trimmed by 3 bases and J by 3 bases, leaving 11 bases between them. This CDR3 region has 14 residues.

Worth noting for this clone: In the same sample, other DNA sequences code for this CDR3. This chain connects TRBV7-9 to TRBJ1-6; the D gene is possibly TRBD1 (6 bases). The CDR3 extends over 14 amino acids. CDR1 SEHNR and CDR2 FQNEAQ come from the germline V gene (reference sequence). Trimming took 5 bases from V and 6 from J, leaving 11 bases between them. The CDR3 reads CASSRQDVNSPLHF. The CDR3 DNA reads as TGTGCCAGCAGCAGACAGGATGTTAATTCACCCCTCCACTTT.

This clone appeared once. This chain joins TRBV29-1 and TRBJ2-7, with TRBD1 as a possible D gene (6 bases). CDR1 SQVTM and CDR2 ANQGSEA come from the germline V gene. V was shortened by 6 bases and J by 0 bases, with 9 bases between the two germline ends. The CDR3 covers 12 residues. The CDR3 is CSVGQSSYEQYF. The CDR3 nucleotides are TGCAGCGTCGGACAGAGCTCCTACGAGCAGTACTTC.

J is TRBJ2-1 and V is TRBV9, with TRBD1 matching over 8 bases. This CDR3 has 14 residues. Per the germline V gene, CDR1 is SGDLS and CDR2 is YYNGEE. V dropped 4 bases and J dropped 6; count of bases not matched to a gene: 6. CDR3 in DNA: TGTGCCAGCAGCCCTAGACAGGGGATCAATGAGCAGTTCTTC. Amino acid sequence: CASSPRQGINEQFF.

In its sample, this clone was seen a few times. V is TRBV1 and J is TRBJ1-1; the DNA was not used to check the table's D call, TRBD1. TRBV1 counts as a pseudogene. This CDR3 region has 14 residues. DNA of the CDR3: TGCACCAGCAGCCAAGAGATAGGGGACACTGAAGCTTTCTTT. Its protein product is CTSSQEIGDTEAFF.

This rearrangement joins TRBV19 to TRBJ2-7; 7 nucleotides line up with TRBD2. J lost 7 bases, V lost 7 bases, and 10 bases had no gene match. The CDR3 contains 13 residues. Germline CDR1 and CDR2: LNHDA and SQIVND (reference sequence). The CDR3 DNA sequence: TGTGCCAGTACCTCCACCTGGGGGGGTGAGCAGTACTTC. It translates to CASTSTWGGEQYF.

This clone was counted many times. DNA of the CDR3: TGCAGCGTTGAGTGGCAGGGGCACCCTCCTAACTATGGCTACACCTTC. Translation: CSVEWQGHPPNYGYTF. This rearrangement joins TRBV29-1 to TRBJ1-2, with D possibly being TRBD1 (6 bases). The CDR3 runs 16 residues. Germline V gives CDR1 SQVTM, CDR2 ANQGSEA. Trimming stripped 3 bases from V and 0 bases from J, with 17 bases between.

CDR3 sequence reads: CASSQVRDRGSPLHF. CDR3 bases: TGCGCCAGCAGCCAAGTTCGGGACAGGGGATCACCCCTCCACTTT. The rearrangement joins TRBV4-1 to TRBJ1-6, with 10 bases aligning to TRBD1. V was clipped by 1 base and J by 10 bases; unmatched bases: 4. Germline CDR1 MGHRA, CDR2 YSYEKL. The CDR3 runs to 15 residues.

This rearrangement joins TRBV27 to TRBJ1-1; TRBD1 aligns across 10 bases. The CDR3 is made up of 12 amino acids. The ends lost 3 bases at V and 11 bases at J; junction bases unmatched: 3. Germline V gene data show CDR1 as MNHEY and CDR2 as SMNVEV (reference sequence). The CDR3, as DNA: TGTGCCAGCAGTTTGGGACAGGGGTTGGCTTTCTTT. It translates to CASSLGQGLAFF.

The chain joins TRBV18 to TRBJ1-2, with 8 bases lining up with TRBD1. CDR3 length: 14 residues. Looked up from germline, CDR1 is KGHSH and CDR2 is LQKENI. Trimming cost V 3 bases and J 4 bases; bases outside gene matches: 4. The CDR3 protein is CASSPAQGAYGYTF. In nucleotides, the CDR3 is TGTGCCAGCTCACCCGCCCAGGGGGCCTATGGCTACACCTTC. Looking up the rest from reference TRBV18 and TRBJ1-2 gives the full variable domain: NAGVMQNPRHLVRRRGQEARLRCSPMKGHSHVYWYRQLPEEGLKFMVYLQKENIIDESGMPKERFSAEFPKEGPSILRIQQVVRGDSAAYFCASSPAQGAYGYTFGSGTRLTVV.

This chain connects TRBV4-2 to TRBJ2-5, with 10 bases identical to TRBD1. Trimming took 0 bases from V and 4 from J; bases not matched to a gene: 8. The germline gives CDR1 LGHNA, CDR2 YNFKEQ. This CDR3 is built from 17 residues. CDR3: CASSQEGTGEGGETQYF. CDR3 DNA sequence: TGTGCCAGCAGCCAAGAAGGGACAGGGGAAGGGGGAGAGACCCAGTACTTC.

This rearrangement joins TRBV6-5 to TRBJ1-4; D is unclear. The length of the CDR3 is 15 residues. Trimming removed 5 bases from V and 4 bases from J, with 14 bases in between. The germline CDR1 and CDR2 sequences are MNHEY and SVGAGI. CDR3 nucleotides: TGTGCCAGCAGTCGACGGCGAGGTGTTAATGAAAAACTGTTTTTT. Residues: CASSRRRGVNEKLFF.

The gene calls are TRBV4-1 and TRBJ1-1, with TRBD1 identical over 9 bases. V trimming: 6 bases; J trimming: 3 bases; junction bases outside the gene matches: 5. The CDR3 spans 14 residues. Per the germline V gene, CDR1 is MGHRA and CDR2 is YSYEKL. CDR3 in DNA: TGCGCCAGCAGAGTAAACAGGGGGCACACTGAAGCTTTCTTT. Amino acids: CASRVNRGHTEAFF.

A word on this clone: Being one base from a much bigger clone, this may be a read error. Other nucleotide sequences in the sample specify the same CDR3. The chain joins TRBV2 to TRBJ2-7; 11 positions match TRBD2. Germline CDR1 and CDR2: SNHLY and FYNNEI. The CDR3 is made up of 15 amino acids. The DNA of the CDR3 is TGTGCCAGCAGTATAGCGGGGGGGAGCTCCTACGAGCAGTATGTC. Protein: CASSIAGGSSYEQYV.

The CDR3 reads CATSQDREGNTEAFF. Written as DNA, the CDR3 is TGTGCCACCTCCCAGGACAGGGAGGGTAACACTGAAGCTTTCTTT. The genes are TRBV10-3 and TRBJ1-1, with 8 bases aligning to TRBD1. V was pared by 10 bases and J by 2 bases, with 12 bases of the junction left unmatched. The CDR3 is made up of 15 amino acids. Germline-derived CDR1 and CDR2 are ENHRY and SYGVKD.

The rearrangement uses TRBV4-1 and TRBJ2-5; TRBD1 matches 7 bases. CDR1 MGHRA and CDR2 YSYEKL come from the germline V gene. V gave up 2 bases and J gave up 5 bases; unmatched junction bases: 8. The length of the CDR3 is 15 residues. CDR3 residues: CASSQLQGIGETQYF. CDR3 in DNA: TGCGCCAGCAGCCAACTACAGGGGATAGGGGAGACCCAGTACTTC.

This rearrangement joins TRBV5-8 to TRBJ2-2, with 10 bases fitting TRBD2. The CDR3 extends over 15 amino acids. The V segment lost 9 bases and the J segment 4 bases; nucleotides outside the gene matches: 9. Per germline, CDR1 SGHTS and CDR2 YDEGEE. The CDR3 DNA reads TGTGCCACCCTCCGGACTAGCGGCCTCACCGGGGAGCTGTTTTTT. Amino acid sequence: CATLRTSGLTGELFF.